The TCR beta chain described here comes from a study of patients and donors after allogeneic stem cell transplantation. Looked up from germline, CDR1 is KGHSH and CDR2 is LQKENI. This CDR3 contains 15 residues. Between the trimmed V and J ends, which lost 3 bases and 5 bases, there was a span of 14 bases. MiXCR, applied by TCRdb to the RT-PCR reads, yields one record per CDR3 protein. The sample has some 230,000 distinct CDR3 sequences; roughly 15% are singletons. This clonotype was recorded many times. This chain links TRBV18 with TRBJ1-5; possibly TRBD1 for D (5 bases). The specimen sequenced was blood, either unsorted or a sorted T cell fraction (not recorded which). The receptor was isolated from a human donor who was either an allogeneic HSCT recipient or a stem cell or donor lymphocyte infusion donor (not recorded which). It is not recorded whose cells these are; they may come from a transplant donor. CDR3 coding DNA: TGTGCCAGCTCACCGATGGTAGGGGCGGATCAGCCCCAGCATTTT. It codes for CASSPMVGADQPQHF.